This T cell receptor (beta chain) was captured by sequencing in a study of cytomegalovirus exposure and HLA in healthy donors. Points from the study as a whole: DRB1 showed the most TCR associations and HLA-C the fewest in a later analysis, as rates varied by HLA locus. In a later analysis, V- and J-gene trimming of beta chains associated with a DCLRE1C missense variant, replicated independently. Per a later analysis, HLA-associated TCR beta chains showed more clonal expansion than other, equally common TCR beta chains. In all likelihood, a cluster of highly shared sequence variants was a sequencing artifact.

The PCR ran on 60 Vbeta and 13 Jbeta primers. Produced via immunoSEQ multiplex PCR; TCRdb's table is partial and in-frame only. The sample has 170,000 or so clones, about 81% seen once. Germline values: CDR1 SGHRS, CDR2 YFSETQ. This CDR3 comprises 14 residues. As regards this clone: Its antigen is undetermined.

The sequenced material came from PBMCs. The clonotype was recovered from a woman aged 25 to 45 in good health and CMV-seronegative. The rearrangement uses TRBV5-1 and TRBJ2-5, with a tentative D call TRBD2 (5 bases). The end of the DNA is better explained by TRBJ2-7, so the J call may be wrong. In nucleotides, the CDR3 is TGCGCCAGCAGCTTAACGGACTTGAATTACGAGCAGTACTTC. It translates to CASSLTDLNYEQYF.